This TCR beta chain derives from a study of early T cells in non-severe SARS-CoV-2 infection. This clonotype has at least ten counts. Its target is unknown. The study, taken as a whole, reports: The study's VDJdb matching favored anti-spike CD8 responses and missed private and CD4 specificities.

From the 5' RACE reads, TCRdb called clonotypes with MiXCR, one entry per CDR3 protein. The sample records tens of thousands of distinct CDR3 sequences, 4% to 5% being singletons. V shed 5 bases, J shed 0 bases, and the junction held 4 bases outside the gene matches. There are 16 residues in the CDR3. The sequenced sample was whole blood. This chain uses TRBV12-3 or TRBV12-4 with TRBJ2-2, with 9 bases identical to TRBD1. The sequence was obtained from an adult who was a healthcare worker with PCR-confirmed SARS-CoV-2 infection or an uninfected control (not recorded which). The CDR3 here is CASSAGQGTNTGELFF. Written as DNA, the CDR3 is TGTGCCAGCAGTGCCGGACAGGGGACGAACACCGGGGAGCTGTTTTTT.